These 13 T cell receptor beta chains were all obtained from the same sample, sequenced in a study of shared clonotypes between healthy human individuals. Generated by immunoSEQ multiplex PCR, the TCRdb table keeps only in-frame clones and is missing some. The sample lists roughly 500,000 clones, about 78% occurring once. Specimen: PBMCs. Every receptor here comes from a woman aged 40 to 55 in good health. Some clones in this sample may be carry-over from other donors' samples.

This rearrangement joins TRBV27 to TRBJ1-2; D possibly corresponds to TRBD1 (6 bases). V was trimmed by 4 bases and J by 1 base, leaving 16 bases between them. Germline assignment: CDR1 MNHEY and CDR2 SMNVEV (reference sequence). The CDR3 totals 16 residues. In DNA form, the CDR3 reads TGTGCCAGCAGTTCCCGGGACGGACAGTTTAACTATGGCTACACCTTC. Its translation: CASSSRDGQFNYGYTF.

The J gene is TRBJ1-2, the V gene TRBV19; 7 positions match TRBD1. The J segment lost 0 bases and the V segment lost 8 bases, leaving 6 bases of the junction unmatched. The germline V gene has CDR1 LNHDA and CDR2 SQIVND (reference sequence). This CDR3 spans 14 amino acids. The CDR3 loop reads CASRTGGTNYGYTF. The CDR3 coding sequence is TGTGCCAGTCGGACAGGCGGGACTAACTATGGCTACACCTTC.

The rearrangement uses TRBV20-1 and TRBJ1-5; a possible D gene is TRBD1 (5 bases). The CDR3 covers 11 residues. Germline CDR1 reads DFQATT; CDR2 reads SNEGSKA (reference sequence). V shed 6 bases and J shed 5 bases, with 8 bases lying between them. CDR3 coding DNA: TGCAGTGCGGGGGGGGATCAGCCCCAGCATTTT. This encodes CSAGGDQPQHF.

This clone has only one observation. The V gene is TRBV7-3, the J gene TRBJ1-5; no clear D gene. Trimming took off 1 base at V and 5 bases at J, with 6 bases between the two ends. Per germline, CDR1 SGHTA and CDR2 FQGTGA. CDR3 length equals 13 residues. The CDR3 loop reads CASSLRPDQPQHF. The CDR3 DNA is TGTGCCAGCAGCTTAAGGCCGGATCAGCCCCAGCATTTT.

The sample holds a few counts of this clone. The rearrangement joins TRBV5-1 to TRBJ2-1; 9 nucleotides match TRBD2. CDR1 SGHRS and CDR2 YFSETQ come from the germline V gene. With 0 bases clipped from V and 9 bases from J, the junction kept 10 bases outside the gene matches. The CDR3 length is 16 residues. The CDR3 is CASSLVGREGPSEQFF. CDR3 DNA sequence: TGCGCCAGCAGCTTGGTTGGGCGGGAGGGCCCGAGTGAGCAGTTCTTC.

The chain joins TRBV6-6 to TRBJ1-4; D is uncertain. CDR1 is MNHNY, CDR2 SVGAGI, per germline (reference sequence). The V end was cut by 7 bases, the J end by 6 bases, with 15 bases between. CDR3 length: 14 residues. CDR3 in DNA: TGTGCCAGCAACCCCCCGGGCCGTTATGAAAAACTGTTTTTT. Protein: CASNPPGRYEKLFF.

This clone was recorded only once. The chain recombines TRBV13 with TRBJ2-5; TRBD1 agrees at 8 bases. Germline CDR1 reads PRHDT; CDR2 reads FYEKMQ (reference sequence). There are 13 residues in the CDR3. The trim removed 4 bases at V and 4 bases at J, leaving 2 bases unmatched. The CDR3 DNA follows: TGTGCCAGCAGCTCAGGACAGGGAGAGACCCAGTACTTC. Amino acid sequence: CASSSGQGETQYF.

The chain uses TRBV7-2 and TRBJ2-1; D gene unclear. Germline values: CDR1 SGHTA, CDR2 FQGNSA. The CDR3 is 15 amino acids. The V end was cut by 4 bases, the J end by 0 bases, with 10 bases between. In DNA, the CDR3 is TGTGCCAGCAGCTCCTCCGGGCTCTCCTACAATGAGCAGTTCTTC. It codes for CASSSSGLSYNEQFF.

The chain carries TRBV11-2 and TRBJ1-1; 9 bases are shared with TRBD1. Per the germline V gene, CDR1 is SGHAT and CDR2 is FQNNGV. V lost 1 base, J lost 3 bases, and 3 bases stayed unmatched. The CDR3 consists of 15 residues. The CDR3: CASSLGTGVHTEAFF. CDR3 DNA sequence: TGTGCCAGCAGCTTAGGGACAGGGGTCCACACTGAAGCTTTCTTT.

There are many counts of this clone. The genes are TRBV6-4 and TRBJ2-2, with 12 bases identical to TRBD2. There are 16 residues in the CDR3. The trim removed 4 bases at V and 5 bases at J, leaving 5 bases unmatched. The germline V gene has CDR1 MRHNA and CDR2 SNTAGT. DNA of the CDR3: TGTGCCAGCAGTGCCGACGGGACTAGCGGGACCGGGGAGCTGTTTTTT. Its protein product is CASSADGTSGTGELFF.

The chain employs TRBV5-1 and TRBJ2-1; the D gene is possibly TRBD2 (5 bases). CDR1 SGHRS and CDR2 YFSETQ come from the germline V gene. Deletions cut 4 bases from V and 8 bases from J, with 22 bases between. This CDR3 has 16 amino acids. The CDR3 DNA reads TGCGCCAGCAGCCCGGCGGTCGAGGGCCTTAGGGATGAGCAGTTCTTC. Its translation is CASSPAVEGLRDEQFF.

In its sample, this clone was seen once. The CDR3 region has the DNA TGTGCCAGCAGCTTAGCTGGGGGTGGAAATTCACCCCTCCACTTT. Protein: CASSLAGGGNSPLHF. V and J are TRBV11-1 and TRBJ1-6; D is perhaps TRBD1 (5 bases). The germline CDR1 and CDR2 sequences are SGHAT and FQDESV (reference sequence). The CDR3 loop spans 15 amino acids. The V and J ends lost 0 bases and 7 bases respectively, with 10 bases between them.

The chain employs TRBV19 and TRBJ1-2; 9 bases match TRBD1. Germline V gene lookup returns CDR1 LNHDA and CDR2 SQIVND (reference sequence). The CDR3 extends over 14 amino acids. V shed 6 bases, J shed 4 bases, and the junction held 6 bases outside the gene matches. The CDR3 reads CASSLTGGAYGYTF. The CDR3 DNA reads TGTGCCAGTAGCCTCACAGGGGGCGCCTATGGCTACACCTTC. Combining the CDR3 with reference TRBV19 and TRBJ1-2 gives the whole variable domain DGGITQSPKYLFRKEGQNVTLSCEQNLNHDAMYWYRQDPGQGLRLIYYSQIVNDFQKGDIAEGYSVSREKKESFPLTVTSAQKNPTAFYLCASSLTGGAYGYTFGSGTRLTVV.